This T cell receptor beta chain was recorded in a study of T cell responses to AZD1222 COVID-19 vaccine. Study-wide results and limits: There were vaccine-associated CD4 TCRs across spike, dominant at 160-218 and 743-854. Targets within unmutated variant regions were reportedly found for nearly half of spike-specific TCRs. A rise in Spike-specific TCR breadth and depth followed two AZD1222 doses.

As regards this clone: Its antigen is unidentified. This sample includes further DNA sequences coding for the same CDR3.

The germline gives CDR1 LNHNV, CDR2 YYDKDF (reference sequence). Trimming shortened V by 0 bases and J by 8 bases, and 5 bases separated the two germline ends. The CDR3 has 12 amino acids. The method was immunoSEQ multiplex PCR; TCRdb's version includes in-frame clones alone and lacks a portion of them. The sample yields tens of thousands of clones, 90% seen once. This rearrangement joins TRBV15 to TRBJ2-1; D not certain. The material was peripheral blood, obtained on day 0 of AZD1222 vaccination. This TCR was recovered from an adult in good health. The CDR3 sequence is CATSRDEDEQFF. CDR3 sequence (DNA): TGTGCCACCAGCAGAGACGAGGATGAGCAGTTCTTC.